Listed below are T cell receptor beta chains from one sample, sequenced in a study of shared clonotypes between healthy human individuals. Here immunoSEQ multiplex PCR was the method, and the copy in TCRdb shows in-frame clones only, minus some. The table has around 2,000,000 clones, approximately 94% seen once. Sequencing input: naive CD8+ T cells sorted from blood. These receptors all come from a man aged 18 to 29 in good health. CDR3s include the opening cysteine and the closing phenylalanine or tryptophan. Fields, in order: D gene, clone size, V gene, CDR3 length, CDR3 protein. A D gene is named only where the DNA matches it firmly. Only some rows state a clone size, as once, few, many or a class for expanded clones.

d_call: .
clone_size: .
v_call: TRBV5-8
cdr3_length: 15
cdr3_aa: CASIVGGTINNEQFF

d_call: .
clone_size: .
v_call: TRBV4-1
cdr3_length: 14
cdr3_aa: CASSQARLADTQYF

d_call: .
clone_size: .
v_call: TRBV7-9
cdr3_length: 15
cdr3_aa: CASSLAGNPTDTQYF

d_call: .
clone_size: .
v_call: TRBV11-2
cdr3_length: 16
cdr3_aa: CASSSVSSGYHGELFF

d_call: .
clone_size: .
v_call: TRBV27
cdr3_length: 14
cdr3_aa: CASSLLGVRNGYTF

d_call: .
clone_size: .
v_call: TRBV9
cdr3_length: 15
cdr3_aa: CASSVGTSSYNEQFF

d_call: TRBD1
clone_size: .
v_call: TRBV7-6
cdr3_length: 15
cdr3_aa: CASSLGGTASYEQYF

d_call: .
clone_size: once
v_call: TRBV9
cdr3_length: 15
cdr3_aa: CASSVGGDSSYEQYF

d_call: .
clone_size: .
v_call: TRBV5-4
cdr3_length: 13
cdr3_aa: CASSSNPGWEQYF

d_call: .
clone_size: once
v_call: TRBV28
cdr3_length: 12
cdr3_aa: CASSLTSWRQYF

d_call: .
clone_size: .
v_call: TRBV9
cdr3_length: 14
cdr3_aa: CASSLGGSTGELFF

d_call: .
clone_size: .
v_call: TRBV6-1
cdr3_length: 15
cdr3_aa: CASSGEKYMTYEQYF

d_call: .
clone_size: .
v_call: TRBV30
cdr3_length: 13
cdr3_aa: CAWSVQGNNEQFF

d_call: TRBD1
clone_size: .
v_call: TRBV6-1
cdr3_length: 14
cdr3_aa: CASRDRGNNQPQHF

d_call: .
clone_size: .
v_call: TRBV13
cdr3_length: 17
cdr3_aa: CASRRYQDILMMETQYF

d_call: .
clone_size: .
v_call: TRBV6-1
cdr3_length: 14
cdr3_aa: CASTGLVSRYEQYF

d_call: TRBD2
clone_size: .
v_call: TRBV28
cdr3_length: 20
cdr3_aa: CASSLHPGLAGAASTDTQYF

d_call: TRBD2
clone_size: .
v_call: TRBV11-1
cdr3_length: 13
cdr3_aa: CASTPREGETQYF

d_call: .
clone_size: .
v_call: TRBV7-6
cdr3_length: 14
cdr3_aa: CASSLSGDSYEQYF

d_call: TRBD1
clone_size: .
v_call: TRBV5-1
cdr3_length: 15
cdr3_aa: CASSLEETGGNIQYF

d_call: .
clone_size: .
v_call: TRBV7-8
cdr3_length: 15
cdr3_aa: CASSLEFPGDTEAFF

d_call: .
clone_size: .
v_call: TRBV5-6
cdr3_length: 13
cdr3_aa: CASSLGGVGAWYF

d_call: .
clone_size: .
v_call: TRBV30
cdr3_length: 16
cdr3_aa: CAWSVLWEISYNEQFF

d_call: .
clone_size: .
v_call: TRBV4-3
cdr3_length: 16
cdr3_aa: CASSQDRGGLNEKLFF

d_call: .
clone_size: .
v_call: TRBV19
cdr3_length: 16
cdr3_aa: CASSRRVDSYEYEQYF

d_call: .
clone_size: .
v_call: TRBV15
cdr3_length: 12
cdr3_aa: CATGGTGDTQYF

d_call: .
clone_size: .
v_call: TRBV9
cdr3_length: 14
cdr3_aa: CASSPPAAQETQYF

d_call: .
clone_size: .
v_call: TRBV6-5
cdr3_length: 13
cdr3_aa: CASSYSASYEQYF

d_call: .
clone_size: .
v_call: TRBV19
cdr3_length: 15
cdr3_aa: CASALLGVGANVLTF

d_call: .
clone_size: .
v_call: TRBV11-3
cdr3_length: 15
cdr3_aa: CASSLLPGITYEQYF

d_call: .
clone_size: .
v_call: TRBV27
cdr3_length: 16
cdr3_aa: CASSFAVDSSSYEQYF

d_call: .
clone_size: .
v_call: TRBV5-5
cdr3_length: 13
cdr3_aa: CASTPPSSYEQYF

d_call: .
clone_size: .
v_call: TRBV9
cdr3_length: 18
cdr3_aa: CASSSSRLKGMNTGELFF

d_call: .
clone_size: .
v_call: TRBV6-6
cdr3_length: 14
cdr3_aa: CASSYSLLYQPQHF

d_call: .
clone_size: few
v_call: TRBV19
cdr3_length: 13
cdr3_aa: CASSLSGLQPQHF

d_call: .
clone_size: few
v_call: TRBV28
cdr3_length: 11
cdr3_aa: CASSQGYEQYF

d_call: .
clone_size: .
v_call: TRBV11-2
cdr3_length: 15
cdr3_aa: CASSLGQVHQETQYF

d_call: .
clone_size: .
v_call: TRBV7-6
cdr3_length: 13
cdr3_aa: CASSLGDDPEAFF

d_call: TRBD1
clone_size: once
v_call: TRBV19
cdr3_length: 15
cdr3_aa: CASQWDRDENEKLFF

d_call: .
clone_size: .
v_call: TRBV4-2
cdr3_length: 15
cdr3_aa: CASRPPGATNTEAFF

d_call: .
clone_size: .
v_call: TRBV2
cdr3_length: 15
cdr3_aa: CASSSTYPYNSPLHF

d_call: TRBD1
clone_size: .
v_call: TRBV5-6
cdr3_length: 14
cdr3_aa: CASRDMTGNHGYTF

d_call: .
clone_size: .
v_call: TRBV29-1
cdr3_length: 17
cdr3_aa: CSVELSAGSVYGTEAFF

d_call: .
clone_size: .
v_call: TRBV6-6
cdr3_length: 14
cdr3_aa: CASSYAEGGGGYTF

d_call: .
clone_size: .
v_call: TRBV7-9
cdr3_length: 13
cdr3_aa: CASSPPIQETQYF

d_call: .
clone_size: .
v_call: TRBV28
cdr3_length: 14
cdr3_aa: CASSLTGLGTEAFF

d_call: TRBD2
clone_size: .
v_call: TRBV13
cdr3_length: 14
cdr3_aa: CASSSGLVSYEQYF

d_call: TRBD1
clone_size: once
v_call: TRBV5-1
cdr3_length: 16
cdr3_aa: CASTPGQGAFGTEAFF

d_call: .
clone_size: .
v_call: TRBV4-1
cdr3_length: 12
cdr3_aa: CASSQDPHEQYF

d_call: TRBD2
clone_size: .
v_call: TRBV9
cdr3_length: 15
cdr3_aa: CASSVAPGEGYEQYF

d_call: TRBD1
clone_size: .
v_call: TRBV5-6
cdr3_length: 15
cdr3_aa: CASSSITGGVYEQYF

d_call: .
clone_size: .
v_call: TRBV7-6
cdr3_length: 14
cdr3_aa: CASSFEGFTDTQYF

d_call: .
clone_size: .
v_call: TRBV7-6
cdr3_length: 15
cdr3_aa: CASSFGNGVLGEQYF